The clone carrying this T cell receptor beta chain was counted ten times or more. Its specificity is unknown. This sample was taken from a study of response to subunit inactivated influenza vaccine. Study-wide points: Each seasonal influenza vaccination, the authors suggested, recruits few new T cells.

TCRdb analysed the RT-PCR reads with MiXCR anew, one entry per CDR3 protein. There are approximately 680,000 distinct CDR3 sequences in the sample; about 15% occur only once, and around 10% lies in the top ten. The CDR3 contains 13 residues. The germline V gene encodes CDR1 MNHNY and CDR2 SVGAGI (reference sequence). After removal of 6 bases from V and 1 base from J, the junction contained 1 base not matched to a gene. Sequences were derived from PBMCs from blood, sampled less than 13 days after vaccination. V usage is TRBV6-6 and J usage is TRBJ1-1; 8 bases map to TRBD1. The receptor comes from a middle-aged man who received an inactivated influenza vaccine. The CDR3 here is CASRGQANTEAFF. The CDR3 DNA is TGTGCCAGCAGGGGACAGGCGAACACTGAAGCTTTCTTT.